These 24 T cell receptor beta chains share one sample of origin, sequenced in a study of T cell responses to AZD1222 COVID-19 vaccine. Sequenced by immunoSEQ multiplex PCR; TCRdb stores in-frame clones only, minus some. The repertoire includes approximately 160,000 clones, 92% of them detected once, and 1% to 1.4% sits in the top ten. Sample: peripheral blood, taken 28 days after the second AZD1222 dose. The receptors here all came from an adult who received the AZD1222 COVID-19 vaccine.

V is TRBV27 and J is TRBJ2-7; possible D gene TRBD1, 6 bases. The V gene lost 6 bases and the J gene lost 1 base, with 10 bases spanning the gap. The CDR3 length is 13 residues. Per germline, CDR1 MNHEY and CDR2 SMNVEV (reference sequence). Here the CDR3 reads CASSHRVSYEQYF. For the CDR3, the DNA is TGTGCCAGCAGCCACAGGGTTTCCTACGAGCAGTACTTC.

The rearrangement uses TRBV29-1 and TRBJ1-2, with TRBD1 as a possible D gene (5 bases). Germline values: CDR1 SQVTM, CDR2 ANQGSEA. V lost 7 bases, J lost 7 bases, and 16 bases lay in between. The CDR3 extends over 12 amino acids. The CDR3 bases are TGCAGCGCCGTCGCAGGGATTGGTGGCTACACCTTC. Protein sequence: CSAVAGIGGYTF.

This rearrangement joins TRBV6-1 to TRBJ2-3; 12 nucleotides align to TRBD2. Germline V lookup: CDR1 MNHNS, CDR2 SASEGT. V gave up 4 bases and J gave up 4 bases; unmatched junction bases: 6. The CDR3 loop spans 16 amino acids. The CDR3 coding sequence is TGTGCCAGCAGTGCTCTAGCGGGGGGGAGGGCAGATACGCAGTATTTT. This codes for CASSALAGGRADTQYF.

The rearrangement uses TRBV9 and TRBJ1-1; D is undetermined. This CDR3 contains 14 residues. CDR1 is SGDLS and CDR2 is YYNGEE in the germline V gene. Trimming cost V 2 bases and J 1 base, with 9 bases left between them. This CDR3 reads CASSVGVTNTEAFF. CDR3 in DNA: TGTGCCAGCAGCGTTGGGGTCACGAACACTGAAGCTTTCTTT.

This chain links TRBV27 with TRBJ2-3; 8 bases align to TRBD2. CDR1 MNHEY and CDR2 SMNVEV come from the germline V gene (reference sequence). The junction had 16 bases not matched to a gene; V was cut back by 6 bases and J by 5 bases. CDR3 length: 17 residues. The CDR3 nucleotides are TGTGCCAGCAGGGGGGAGGAGCGGGGGCCGAGTGGAGATACGCAGTATTTT. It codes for CASRGEERGPSGDTQYF.

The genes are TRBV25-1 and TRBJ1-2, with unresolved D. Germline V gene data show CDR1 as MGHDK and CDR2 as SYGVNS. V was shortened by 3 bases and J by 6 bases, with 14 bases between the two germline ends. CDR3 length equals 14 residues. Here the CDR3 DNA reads TGTGCCAGCAGTGACCCGGACTTTTGGGATGGCTACACCTTC. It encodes CASSDPDFWDGYTF.

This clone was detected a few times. This chain's CDR3 is CASSQGRDAEAFF. CDR3 DNA: TGTGCCAGCAGCCAAGGAAGGGACGCTGAAGCTTTCTTT. The chain joins TRBV3-1 (or the pseudogene TRBV3-2) to TRBJ1-1, with a possible D match to TRBD1 (5 bases). The CDR3 is made up of 13 amino acids. Germline V lookup: CDR1 LGHDT, CDR2 YNNKEL (reference sequence). Trimming shortened V by 1 base and J by 6 bases, and 9 bases separated the two germline ends.

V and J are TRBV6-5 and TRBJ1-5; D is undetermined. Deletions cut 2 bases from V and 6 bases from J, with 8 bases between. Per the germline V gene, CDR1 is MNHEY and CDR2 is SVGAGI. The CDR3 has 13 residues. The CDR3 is CASSYHPSQPQHF. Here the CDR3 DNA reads TGTGCCAGCAGTTACCACCCTTCTCAGCCCCAGCATTTT.

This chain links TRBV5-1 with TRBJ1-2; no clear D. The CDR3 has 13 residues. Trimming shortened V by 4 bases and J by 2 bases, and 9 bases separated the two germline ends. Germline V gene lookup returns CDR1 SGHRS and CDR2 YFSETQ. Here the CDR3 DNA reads TGCGCCAGCAGCCTGGAGAAGAACTATGGCTACACCTTC. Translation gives CASSLEKNYGYTF.

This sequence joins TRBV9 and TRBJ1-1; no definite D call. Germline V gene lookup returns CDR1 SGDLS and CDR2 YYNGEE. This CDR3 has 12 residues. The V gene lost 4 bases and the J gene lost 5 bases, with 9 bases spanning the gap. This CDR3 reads CASSTGETEAFF. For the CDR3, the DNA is TGTGCCAGCAGCACCGGGGAGACTGAAGCTTTCTTT.

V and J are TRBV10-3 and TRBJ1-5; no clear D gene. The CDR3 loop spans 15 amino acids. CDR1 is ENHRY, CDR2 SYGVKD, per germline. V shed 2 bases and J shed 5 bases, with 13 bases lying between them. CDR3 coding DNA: TGTGCCATCAGTGAGCCTGGACGGCCCGATCAGCCCCAGCATTTT. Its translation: CAISEPGRPDQPQHF.

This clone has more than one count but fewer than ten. The CDR3 region is CASSHNIGGNTEAFF. CDR3 sequence (DNA): TGCGCCAGCAGCCATAACATCGGAGGGAACACTGAAGCTTTCTTT. The V call is TRBV4-1, the J call TRBJ1-1; no clear D. CDR1 is MGHRA, CDR2 YSYEKL, per germline. Between the trimmed V and J ends, which lost 3 bases and 1 base, there was a span of 12 bases. The CDR3 contains 15 residues.

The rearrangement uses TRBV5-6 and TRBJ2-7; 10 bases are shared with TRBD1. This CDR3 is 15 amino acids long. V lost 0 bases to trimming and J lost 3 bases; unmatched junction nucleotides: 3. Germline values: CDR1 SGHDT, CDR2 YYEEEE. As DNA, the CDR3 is TGTGCCAGCAGCTTGGTCGACAGGGGGCTCTACGAGCAGTACTTC. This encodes CASSLVDRGLYEQYF.

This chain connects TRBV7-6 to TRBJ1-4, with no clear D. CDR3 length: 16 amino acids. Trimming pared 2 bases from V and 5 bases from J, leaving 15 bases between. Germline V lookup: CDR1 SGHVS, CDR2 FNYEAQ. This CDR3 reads CASSLRGLGRNEKLFF. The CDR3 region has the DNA TGTGCCAGCAGCTTAAGAGGTTTGGGCCGAAATGAAAAACTGTTTTTT. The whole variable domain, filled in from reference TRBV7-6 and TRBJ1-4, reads GAGVSQSPRYKVTKRGQDVALRCDPISGHVSLYWYRQALGQGPEFLTYFNYEAQQDKSGLPNDRFSAERPEGSISTLTIQRTEQRDSAMYRCASSLRGLGRNEKLFFGSGTQLSVL.

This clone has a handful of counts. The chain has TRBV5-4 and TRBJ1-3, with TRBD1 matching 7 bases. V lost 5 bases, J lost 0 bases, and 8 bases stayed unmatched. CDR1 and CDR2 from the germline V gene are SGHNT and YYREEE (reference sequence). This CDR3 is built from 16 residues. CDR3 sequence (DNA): TGTGCCAGCAGACGGACAGGAGCGAGCTCTGGAAACACCATATATTTT. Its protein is CASRRTGASSGNTIYF. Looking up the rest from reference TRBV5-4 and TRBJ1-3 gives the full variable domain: ETGVTQSPTHLIKTRGQQVTLRCSSQSGHNTVSWYQQALGQGPQFIFQYYREEENGRGNFPPRFSGLQFPNYSSELNVNALELDDSALYLCASRRTGASSGNTIYFGEGSWLTVV.

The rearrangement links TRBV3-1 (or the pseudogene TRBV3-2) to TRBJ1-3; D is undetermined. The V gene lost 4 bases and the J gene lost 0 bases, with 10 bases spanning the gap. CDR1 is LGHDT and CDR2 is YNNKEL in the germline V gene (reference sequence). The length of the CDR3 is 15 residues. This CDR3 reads CASSRFGDSGNTIYF. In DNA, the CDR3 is TGTGCCAGCAGCCGTTTTGGGGACTCTGGAAACACCATATATTTT.

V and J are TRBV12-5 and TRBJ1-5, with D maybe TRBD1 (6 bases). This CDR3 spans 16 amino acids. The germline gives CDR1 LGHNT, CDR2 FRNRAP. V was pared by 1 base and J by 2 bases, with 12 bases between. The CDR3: CASGLEGGSGNQPQHF. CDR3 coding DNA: TGTGCTAGTGGTTTGGAAGGGGGTTCGGGCAATCAGCCCCAGCATTTT.

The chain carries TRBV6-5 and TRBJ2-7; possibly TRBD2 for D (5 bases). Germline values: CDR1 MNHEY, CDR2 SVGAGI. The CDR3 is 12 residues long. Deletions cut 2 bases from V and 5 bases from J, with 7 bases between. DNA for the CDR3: TGTGCCAGCAGTTACCCGGGAAACGAGCAGTACTTC. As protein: CASSYPGNEQYF.

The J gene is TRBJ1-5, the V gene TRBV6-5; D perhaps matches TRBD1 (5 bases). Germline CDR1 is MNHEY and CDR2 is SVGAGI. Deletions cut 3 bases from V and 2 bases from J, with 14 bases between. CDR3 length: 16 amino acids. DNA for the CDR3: TGTGCCAGCAGTTATGGACATCCGAGGGGCAATCAGCCCCAGCATTTT. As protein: CASSYGHPRGNQPQHF.

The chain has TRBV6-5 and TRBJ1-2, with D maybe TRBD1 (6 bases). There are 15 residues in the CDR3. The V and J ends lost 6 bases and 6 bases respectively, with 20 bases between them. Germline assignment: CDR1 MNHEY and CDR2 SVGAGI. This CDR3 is CASRLISDSRDGYTF. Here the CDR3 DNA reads TGTGCCAGCAGACTTATTTCGGACAGTCGTGATGGCTACACCTTC.

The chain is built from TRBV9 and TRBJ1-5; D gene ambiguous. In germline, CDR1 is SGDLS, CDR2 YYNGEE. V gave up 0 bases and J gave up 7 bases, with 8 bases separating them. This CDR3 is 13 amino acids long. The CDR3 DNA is TGTGCCAGCAGCGTAGGAGGAGGACAGCCCCAGCATTTT. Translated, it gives CASSVGGGQPQHF.

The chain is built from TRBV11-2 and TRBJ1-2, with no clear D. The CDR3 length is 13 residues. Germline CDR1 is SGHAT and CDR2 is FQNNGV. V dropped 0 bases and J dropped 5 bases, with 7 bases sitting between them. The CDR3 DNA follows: TGTGCCAGCAGCTTAGAGGTCCAGTATGGCTACACCTTC. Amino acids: CASSLEVQYGYTF.

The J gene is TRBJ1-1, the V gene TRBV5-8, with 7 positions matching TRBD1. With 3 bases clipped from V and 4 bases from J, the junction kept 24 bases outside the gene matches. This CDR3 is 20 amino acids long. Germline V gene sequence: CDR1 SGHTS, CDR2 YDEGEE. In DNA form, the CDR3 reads TGTGCCAGCAGCTCGTGGTCGGGACAGACAATTTCATGGGAGACCACTGAAGCTTTCTTT. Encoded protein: CASSSWSGQTISWETTEAFF.

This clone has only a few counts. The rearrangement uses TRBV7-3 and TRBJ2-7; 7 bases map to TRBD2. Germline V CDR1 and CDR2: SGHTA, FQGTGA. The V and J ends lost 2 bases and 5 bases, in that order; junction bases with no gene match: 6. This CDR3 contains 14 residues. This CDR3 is CASSLDGGRDEQYF. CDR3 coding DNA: TGTGCCAGCAGCTTAGACGGAGGGAGGGACGAGCAGTACTTC.